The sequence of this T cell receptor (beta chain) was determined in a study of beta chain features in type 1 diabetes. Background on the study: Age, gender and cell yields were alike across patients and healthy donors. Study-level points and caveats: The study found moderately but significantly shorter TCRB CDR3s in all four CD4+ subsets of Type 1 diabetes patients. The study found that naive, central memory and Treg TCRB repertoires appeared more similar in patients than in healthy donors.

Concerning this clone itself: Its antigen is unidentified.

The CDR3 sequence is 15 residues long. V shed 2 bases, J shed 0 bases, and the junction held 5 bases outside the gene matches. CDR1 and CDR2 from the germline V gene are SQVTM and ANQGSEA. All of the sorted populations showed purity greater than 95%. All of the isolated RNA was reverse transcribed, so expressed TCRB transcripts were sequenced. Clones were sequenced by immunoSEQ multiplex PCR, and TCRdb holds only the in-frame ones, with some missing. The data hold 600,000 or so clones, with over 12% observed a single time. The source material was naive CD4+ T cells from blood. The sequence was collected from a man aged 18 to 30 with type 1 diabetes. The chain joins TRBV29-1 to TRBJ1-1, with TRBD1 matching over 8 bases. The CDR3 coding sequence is TGCAGCGTTGAATCCAGGGGGCGCATGAACACTGAAGCTTTCTTT. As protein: CSVESRGRMNTEAFF.